The 13 T cell receptor beta chains listed next were all sequenced from one sample in a study of blood T cells in healthy people across ages. A second PCR of roughly 6 to 12 cycles used a sample-barcoded 5' primer and a J-beta primer mix. TCRdb processed the 5' RACE reads anew with MiXCR; each CDR3 protein has one entry. The data contain fewer than 1,000,000 distinct CDR3 sequences, about half of them seen just once; the ten biggest clones take up about a sixth. The specimen sequenced was blood. The source of these receptors is a man older than 75 in good health.

V is TRBV20-1 and J is TRBJ2-7; D gene unclear. Trimming shortened V by 3 bases and J by 0 bases, and 15 bases separated the two germline ends. This CDR3 comprises 15 residues. CDR1 and CDR2 from the germline V gene are DFQATT and SNEGSKA (reference sequence). This CDR3 is CSASSRASSSYEQYF. DNA of the CDR3: TGCAGTGCTAGTAGCCGGGCCTCCTCCTCCTACGAGCAGTACTTC.

V usage is TRBV29-1 and J usage is TRBJ2-1, with 10 bases that match TRBD1. V gave up 6 bases and J gave up 3 bases; unmatched junction bases: 5. The length of the CDR3 is 14 residues. Germline values: CDR1 SQVTM, CDR2 ANQGSEA. CDR3 DNA sequence: TGCAGCGTAGACAGGGGGCGCGTCTACAATGAGCAGTTCTTC. This codes for CSVDRGRVYNEQFF.

This clonotype was counted between two and nine times. The J gene is TRBJ2-1, the V gene TRBV12-3 or TRBV12-4, with 9 bases fitting TRBD2. Trimming removed 6 bases from V and 4 bases from J; junction bases left unmatched: 10. This CDR3 comprises 16 residues. CDR3: CASRPRLADTYNEQFF. Written as DNA, the CDR3 is TGTGCCAGCAGACCCAGACTAGCGGATACTTACAATGAGCAGTTCTTC.

This clonotype was detected many times. The V gene is TRBV20-1, the J gene TRBJ2-5; D is unresolved. The CDR3 covers 14 residues. The ends were cut back, 1 base at V and 0 bases at J, with 9 bases in the middle. Germline CDR1 DFQATT, CDR2 SNEGSKA (reference sequence). This CDR3 is CSARALWYQETQYF. The DNA of the CDR3 is TGCAGTGCTAGAGCCTTGTGGTACCAAGAGACCCAGTACTTC.

The CDR3 region is CAIRGSGQHSTDTQYF. The CDR3 DNA is TGTGCCATCAGAGGGAGCGGACAGCATAGCACAGATACGCAGTATTTT. This sequence joins TRBV10-3 and TRBJ2-3; perhaps TRBD1 as D (6 bases). Trimming took off 6 bases at V and 0 bases at J, with 16 bases between the two ends. Germline lookup yields CDR1 ENHRY and CDR2 SYGVKD. The CDR3 runs to 16 residues.

This clonotype was detected only a few times. J is TRBJ2-7 and V is TRBV6-5; 9 bases fit TRBD2. J was trimmed by 0 bases and V by 6 bases; bases with no gene match: 3. Germline loops: CDR1 MNHEY, CDR2 SVGAGI. There are 14 residues in the CDR3. The CDR3 loop is CASRASGASYEQYF. CDR3 nucleotide sequence: TGTGCCAGCAGGGCTAGCGGGGCCTCCTACGAGCAGTACTTC.

In its sample, this clonotype was seen a few times. The chain couples TRBV20-1 to TRBJ2-4; TRBD2 matches 9 bases. Germline loops: CDR1 DFQATT, CDR2 SNEGSKA (reference sequence). Trimming took 0 bases from V and 3 from J; bases not matched to a gene: 12. This CDR3 has 18 amino acids. The CDR3 region is CSARDWAGGPSDKNIQYF. DNA for the CDR3: TGCAGTGCTAGAGATTGGGCGGGAGGGCCCTCTGACAAAAACATTCAGTACTTC.

The V gene is TRBV5-6, the J gene TRBJ2-7; TRBD2 matches 14 bases. V shed 6 bases, J shed 3 bases, and the junction held 11 bases outside the gene matches. The CDR3 loop spans 17 amino acids. Germline V gives CDR1 SGHDT, CDR2 YYEEEE. This CDR3 reads CASTRLAGGPASYEQYF. The CDR3 coding sequence is TGTGCCAGCACCAGACTAGCGGGAGGGCCGGCTAGCTACGAGCAGTACTTC.

This clonotype appeared a few times. At one of its ends the junction is not consistent with the germline gene, which may arise from a read error. The chain carries TRBV7-2 and TRBJ2-1, with D possibly called TRBD1 or TRBD2 (5 bases each). Germline CDR1 reads SGHTA; CDR2 reads FQGNSA. The CDR3 spans 13 residues. The CDR3 spells CASSVAGGNEQFF. DNA for the CDR3: TGTGCCAGCAGCGTAGCTGGGGGCAATGAGCAGTTCTTC. Filled out from reference TRBV7-2 and TRBJ2-1, the complete variable domain reads GAGVSQSPSNKVTEKGKDVELRCDPISGHTALYWYRQSLGQGLEFLIYFQGNSAPDKSGLPSDRFSAERTGGSVSTLTIQRTQQEDSAVYLCASSVAGGNEQFFGPGTRLTVL.

This clonotype occurred a few times. The genes are TRBV11-3 and TRBJ2-5; the D gene is possibly TRBD2 (6 bases). The CDR3 consists of 16 residues. Germline V gene sequence: CDR1 SGHNT, CDR2 YENEEA. The V end was cut by 0 bases, the J end by 5 bases, with 16 bases between. The CDR3 DNA follows: TGTGCCAGCAGCTTAGAGGGGGGAGAGGGTTTGGAGACCCAGTACTTC. Amino acids: CASSLEGGEGLETQYF.

Concerning this clonotype itself: The junction and the germline gene differ at one end; a read error may be behind it. The rearrangement links TRBV20-1 to TRBJ2-1; D gene unclear. The CDR3 has 12 amino acids. Germline assignment: CDR1 DFQATT and CDR2 SNEGSKA (reference sequence). In DNA form, the CDR3 reads TGCGGTGCTAGTCCCAGGTCTGGTGAGCAGTTCTTC. Its translation: CGASPRSGEQFF.

This clonotype was detected only once. The chain employs TRBV2 and TRBJ1-6; maybe TRBD1 (5 bases). This CDR3 comprises 14 residues. Germline lookup yields CDR1 SNHLY and CDR2 FYNNEI. The ends were cut back, 4 bases at V and 7 bases at J, with 11 bases in the middle. Here the CDR3 reads CASSGPRGNSPLHF. In nucleotides, the CDR3 is TGTGCCAGCAGTGGCCCCCGGGGGAATTCACCCCTCCACTTT.

The chain links TRBV7-9 to TRBJ2-7, with 9 bases lining up with TRBD1. This CDR3 comprises 14 residues. Germline assignment: CDR1 SEHNR and CDR2 FQNEAQ (reference sequence). J was trimmed by 6 bases and V by 5 bases; bases with no gene match: 8. The CDR3 DNA is TGTGCCAGCAGCAACACCGGGACAGGGAGCGAGCAGTACTTC. Amino acid sequence: CASSNTGTGSEQYF.